This TCR beta chain was captured by sequencing in a study of cytomegalovirus exposure and HLA in healthy donors. The study's findings and limits: Association of a missense DCLRE1C variant with TCR beta V- and J-gene trimming was reported in a later analysis. Reported performance of the classifier showed diagnosis of cytomegalovirus status with high specificity and sensitivity. For most TCR sequences rarity was the rule, although some public TCRs occurred in many donors. The authors confirmed in vitro that three CMV-associated chains were specific for CMV antigens.

The PCR was carried out with 60 Vbeta primers and 13 Jbeta primers. TCRdb keeps only in-frame clones here, not all; method: immunoSEQ multiplex PCR. The sample shows around 85,000 clones, about 80% of them seen only once. Losses at the gene ends were 8 bases for V and 11 bases for J; bases not matched to a gene: 21. Germline CDR1 and CDR2: SNHLY and FYNNEI. The CDR3 totals 17 residues. For this clone: Its antigen is as yet unknown.

The J gene is TRBJ2-5, the V gene TRBV2, with TRBD2 matching over 12 bases. This TCR was sampled from a man aged 45 to 65 in good health and CMV-seropositive. Input material: PBMCs. CDR3 sequence reads: CASGRLAGDLLSREQYF. The CDR3 DNA sequence: TGTGCCAGCGGGAGACTAGCGGGGGACCTGTTGAGTAGGGAGCAGTACTTC.